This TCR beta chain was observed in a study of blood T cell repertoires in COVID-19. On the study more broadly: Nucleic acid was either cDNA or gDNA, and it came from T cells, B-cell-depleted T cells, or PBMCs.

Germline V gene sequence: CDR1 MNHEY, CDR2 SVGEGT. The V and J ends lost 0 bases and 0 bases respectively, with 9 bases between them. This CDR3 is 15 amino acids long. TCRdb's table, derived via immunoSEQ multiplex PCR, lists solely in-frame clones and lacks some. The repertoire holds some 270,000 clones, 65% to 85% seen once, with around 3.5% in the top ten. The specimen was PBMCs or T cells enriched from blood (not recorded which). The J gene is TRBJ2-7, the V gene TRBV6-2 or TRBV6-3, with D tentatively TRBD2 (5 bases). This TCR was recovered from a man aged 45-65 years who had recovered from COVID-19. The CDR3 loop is CASSYSGLTSYEQYF. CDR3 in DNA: TGTGCCAGCAGTTACTCTGGACTCACCTCCTACGAGCAGTACTTC.